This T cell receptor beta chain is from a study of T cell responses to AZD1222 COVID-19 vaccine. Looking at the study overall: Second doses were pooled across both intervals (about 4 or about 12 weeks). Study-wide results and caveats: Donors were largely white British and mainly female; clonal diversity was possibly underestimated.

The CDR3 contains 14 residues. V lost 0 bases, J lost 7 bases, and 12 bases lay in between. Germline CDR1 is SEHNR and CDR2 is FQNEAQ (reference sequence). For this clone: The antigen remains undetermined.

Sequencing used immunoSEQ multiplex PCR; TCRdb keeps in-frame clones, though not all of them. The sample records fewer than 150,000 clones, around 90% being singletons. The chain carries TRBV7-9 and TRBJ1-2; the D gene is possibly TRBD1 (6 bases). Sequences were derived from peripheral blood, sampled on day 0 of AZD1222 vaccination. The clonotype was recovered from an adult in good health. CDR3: CASSLAAGDVGYTF. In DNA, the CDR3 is TGTGCCAGCAGCTTAGCGGCAGGGGACGTTGGCTACACCTTC. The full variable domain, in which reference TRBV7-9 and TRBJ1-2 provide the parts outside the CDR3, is DTGVSQNPRHKITKRGQNVTFRCDPISEHNRLYWYRQTLGQGPEFLTYFQNEAQLEKSRLLSDRFSAERPKGSFSTLEIQRTEQGDSAMYLCASSLAAGDVGYTFGSGTRLTVV.